What follows are 21 T cell receptor beta chains derived from one specimen sequenced in a study of blood T cell repertoires in COVID-19. The repertoire was sequenced with immunoSEQ multiplex PCR; TCRdb's copy has only in-frame clones and lacks some. The table lists some 300,000 clones, over 80% of them singletons, with roughly 6.1% in the top ten. The sample consisted of peripheral blood. The receptors derive from a woman aged 45 to 65 with COVID-19, enrolled during active disease.

This chain uses TRBV5-1 with TRBJ1-1, with D unresolved. The CDR3 consists of 14 residues. Per the germline V gene, CDR1 is SGHRS and CDR2 is YFSETQ. The ends were cut back, 2 bases at V and 4 bases at J, with 12 bases in the middle. The DNA of the CDR3 is TGCGCCAGCAGCTTATTTTCAAGGAGCACTGAAGCTTTCTTT. Protein sequence: CASSLFSRSTEAFF.

V and J are TRBV19 and TRBJ2-3, with TRBD1 as a possible D gene (6 bases). V dropped 9 bases and J dropped 2 bases, with 15 bases sitting between them. In germline, CDR1 is LNHDA, CDR2 SQIVND (reference sequence). The length of the CDR3 is 14 residues. In DNA form, the CDR3 reads TGTGCCAGCACGGACAGAGCATACACAGATACGCAGTATTTT. Translating it yields CASTDRAYTDTQYF.

This chain links TRBV19 with TRBJ2-5, with TRBD2 matching over 8 bases. The V gene's germline CDR1 is LNHDA and CDR2 SQIVND (reference sequence). The V and J ends lost 6 bases and 4 bases, in that order; junction bases with no gene match: 4. The CDR3 has 13 amino acids. The CDR3 DNA reads TGTGCCAGTAGGTCCAGCGGGAGAGAGACCCAGTACTTC. Amino acid sequence: CASRSSGRETQYF.

The chain couples TRBV29-1 to TRBJ1-1, with 10 bases lining up with TRBD1. Germline values: CDR1 SQVTM, CDR2 ANQGSEA. The V gene end was trimmed by 6 bases and the J gene end by 5 bases; junction bases not matched to a gene: 6. The length of the CDR3 is 13 residues. The CDR3 spells CSVRQGARTEAFF. In DNA, the CDR3 is TGCAGCGTAAGACAGGGGGCGCGGACTGAAGCTTTCTTT.

The chain carries TRBV4-1 and TRBJ1-5; tentative D call: TRBD1 (5 bases). This CDR3 comprises 17 residues. CDR1 is MGHRA, CDR2 YSYEKL, per germline. Trimming removed 0 bases at V and 0 bases at J, with 12 bases between. The DNA for the CDR3 is TGCGCCAGCAGCCAAGACCTGTGGGGGGGTAGCAATCAGCCCCAGCATTTT. Amino acids: CASSQDLWGGSNQPQHF.

The CDR3: CASSLTGLMRTDTQYF. CDR3 bases: TGTGCCAGCAGTTTAACAGGGTTGATGAGGACAGATACGCAGTATTTT. The chain recombines TRBV27 with TRBJ2-3, with a possible D match to TRBD1 (6 bases). Germline CDR1 is MNHEY and CDR2 is SMNVEV (reference sequence). Deletions cut 2 bases from V and 3 bases from J, with 15 bases between. The length of the CDR3 is 16 residues.

The chain recombines TRBV5-1 with TRBJ2-7; 10 bases agree with TRBD2. The CDR3 has 17 amino acids. V shed 0 bases, J shed 0 bases, and the junction held 6 bases outside the gene matches. Germline CDR1 SGHRS, CDR2 YFSETQ. CDR3 protein: CASSLGLLAGLSYEQYF. In DNA form, the CDR3 reads TGCGCCAGCAGCTTGGGCCTACTAGCGGGGCTCTCCTACGAGCAGTACTTC. Full variable domain (rest looked up from reference TRBV5-1 and TRBJ2-7): KAGVTQTPRYLIKTRGQQVTLSCSPISGHRSVSWYQQTPGQGLQFLFEYFSETQRNKGNFPGRFSGRQFSNSRSEMNVSTLELGDSALYLCASSLGLLAGLSYEQYFGPGTRLTVT.

Comment on this clone: The junction does not match germline at one end; this may be a read error. The chain joins TRBV5-5 to TRBJ1-1; possibly TRBD1 for D (6 bases). The CDR3 extends over 15 amino acids. Per the germline V gene, CDR1 is SGHKS and CDR2 is YYEKEE (reference sequence). This CDR3 is CTSSLGGTANTEAFF. Here the CDR3 DNA reads TGTACCAGCAGCTTGGGGGGCACAGCGAACACTGAAGCTTTCTTT.

The chain is built from TRBV6-1 and TRBJ1-1, with a possible D match to TRBD1 (5 bases). Looked up from germline, CDR1 is MNHNS and CDR2 is SASEGT. The CDR3 length is 15 residues. V was shortened by 2 bases and J by 3 bases, with 13 bases between the two germline ends. The CDR3 here is CASSEPRGGYTEAFF. The CDR3 DNA follows: TGTGCCAGCAGTGAACCCCGGGGGGGGTACACTGAAGCTTTCTTT.

V usage is TRBV19 and J usage is TRBJ1-6; 7 nucleotides match TRBD1. The CDR3 has 14 amino acids. Trimming cost V 5 bases and J 17 bases; bases outside gene matches: 15. Germline CDR1 is LNHDA and CDR2 is SQIVND (reference sequence). This CDR3 is CASSPTGSHGKIHF. The CDR3 DNA is TGTGCCAGTAGTCCGACAGGGTCACACGGTAAGATCCACTTT.

This chain joins TRBV2 and TRBJ1-5; D remains unclear. Germline-derived CDR1 and CDR2 are SNHLY and FYNNEI. The CDR3 runs to 15 residues. The V and J ends lost 1 base and 2 bases respectively, with 9 bases between them. CDR3 residues: CASSEGLGGNQPQHF. CDR3 sequence (DNA): TGTGCCAGCAGTGAAGGCCTAGGTGGCAATCAGCCCCAGCATTTT. The whole variable domain, remainder taken from reference TRBV2 and TRBJ1-5, is EPEVTQTPSHQVTQMGQEVILRCVPISNHLYFYWYRQILGQKVEFLVSFYNNEISEKSEIFDDQFSVERPDGSNFTLKIRSTKLEDSAMYFCASSEGLGGNQPQHFGDGTRLSIL.

V and J are TRBV7-2 and TRBJ2-2; the D gene is possibly TRBD2 (6 bases). The V gene lost 4 bases and the J gene lost 7 bases, with 16 bases spanning the gap. The CDR3 consists of 15 residues. Germline V CDR1 and CDR2: SGHTA, FQGNSA. CDR3 sequence (DNA): TGTGCCAGCAGCTCCCTCCAACGGGAGTACGGGGAGCTGTTTTTT. Translated, it gives CASSSLQREYGELFF.

V is TRBV11-3 and J is TRBJ2-1; a weak D match, TRBD2 (5 bases). V lost 2 bases and J lost 3, with 11 bases in between. The CDR3 covers 15 residues. Germline V gives CDR1 SGHNT, CDR2 YENEEA. CDR3 nucleotides: TGTGCCAGCAGCTTACCCGGCAGCGGCTACAATGAGCAGTTCTTC. Translation gives CASSLPGSGYNEQFF. Full variable domain (missing parts from reference TRBV11-3 and TRBJ2-1): EAGVVQSPRYKIIEKKQPVAFWCNPISGHNTLYWYLQNLGQGPELLIRYENEEAVDDSQLPKDRFSAERLKGVDSTLKIQPAELGDSAVYLCASSLPGSGYNEQFFGPGTRLTVL.

This chain uses TRBV24-1 with TRBJ1-6; D remains unclear. V lost 9 bases to trimming and J lost 0 bases, with 14 bases between them. Germline CDR1 and CDR2: KGHDR and SFDVKD. The CDR3 totals 16 residues. CDR3 in amino acids: CATGPAESSYNSPLHF. CDR3 in DNA: TGTGCCACCGGGCCGGCCGAGAGCTCCTATAATTCACCCCTCCACTTT.

The V gene is TRBV19, the J gene TRBJ2-1, with TRBD1 identical over 10 bases. CDR1 and CDR2 from the germline V gene are LNHDA and SQIVND (reference sequence). Trimming at V came to 5 bases and at J to 6 bases, leaving 7 bases not matched to a gene. The CDR3 totals 15 residues. The CDR3 DNA reads TGTGCCAGTAGTTCGCGGGACAGGGGTATCAATGAGCAGTTCTTC. The encoded protein is CASSSRDRGINEQFF.

The V and J genes are TRBV2 and TRBJ1-3; 7 positions match TRBD1. J was trimmed by 3 bases and V by 6 bases; bases with no gene match: 20. The CDR3 has 19 residues. The germline CDR1 and CDR2 sequences are SNHLY and FYNNEI. The chain's CDR3 is CASRRDPPGQRYIGNTIYF. The DNA for the CDR3 is TGTGCCAGCAGGCGGGATCCCCCGGGACAGCGGTACATTGGAAACACCATATATTTT.

The V gene is TRBV6-4, the J gene TRBJ2-2; 8 bases agree with TRBD2. Germline lookup yields CDR1 MRHNA and CDR2 SNTAGT. With V trimmed by 8 bases and J by 1 base, 3 bases remained unmatched. The CDR3 runs to 14 residues. Written as DNA, the CDR3 is TGTGCCAGCTTTACTAGCGGGAACACCGGGGAGCTGTTTTTT. Its translation: CASFTSGNTGELFF.

The gene calls are TRBV27 and TRBJ1-5; TRBD1 matches at 8 bases. The V segment lost 5 bases and the J segment 1 base; nucleotides outside the gene matches: 4. Germline CDR1 is MNHEY and CDR2 is SMNVEV (reference sequence). CDR3 length: 15 amino acids. CDR3 bases: TGTGCCAGCAGTCCCACAGGGGGAAGCAATCAGCCCCAGCATTTT. It encodes CASSPTGGSNQPQHF.

The table lists this clone with a count of one. The chain joins TRBV18 to TRBJ1-5; possible D gene TRBD1, 6 bases. Per germline, CDR1 KGHSH and CDR2 LQKENI. CDR3 length: 19 amino acids. Trimming pared 2 bases from V and 0 bases from J, leaving 20 bases between. CDR3 protein: CASSPSAQTGYYSNQPQHF. The CDR3 DNA sequence: TGTGCCAGCTCACCATCTGCCCAAACAGGGTACTATAGCAATCAGCCCCAGCATTTT.

The genes are TRBV24-1 and TRBJ1-2, with a weak D call TRBD1 (5 bases). The CDR3 consists of 14 residues. Trimming took off 3 bases at V and 6 bases at J, with 13 bases between the two ends. CDR1 is KGHDR, CDR2 SFDVKD, per germline. Here the CDR3 reads CATSDGSGNDGYTF. CDR3 bases: TGTGCCACCAGTGATGGGTCAGGGAATGATGGCTACACCTTC.

The chain's CDR3 is CASSLSRGGEKLFF. The CDR3, as DNA: TGTGCCAGCAGCTTATCCAGGGGTGGAGAAAAACTGTTTTTT. The chain joins TRBV7-2 to TRBJ1-4, with a tentative D call TRBD1 (6 bases). The CDR3 extends over 14 amino acids. Deletions cut 2 bases from V and 8 bases from J, with 12 bases between. Germline CDR1 and CDR2: SGHTA and FQGNSA.